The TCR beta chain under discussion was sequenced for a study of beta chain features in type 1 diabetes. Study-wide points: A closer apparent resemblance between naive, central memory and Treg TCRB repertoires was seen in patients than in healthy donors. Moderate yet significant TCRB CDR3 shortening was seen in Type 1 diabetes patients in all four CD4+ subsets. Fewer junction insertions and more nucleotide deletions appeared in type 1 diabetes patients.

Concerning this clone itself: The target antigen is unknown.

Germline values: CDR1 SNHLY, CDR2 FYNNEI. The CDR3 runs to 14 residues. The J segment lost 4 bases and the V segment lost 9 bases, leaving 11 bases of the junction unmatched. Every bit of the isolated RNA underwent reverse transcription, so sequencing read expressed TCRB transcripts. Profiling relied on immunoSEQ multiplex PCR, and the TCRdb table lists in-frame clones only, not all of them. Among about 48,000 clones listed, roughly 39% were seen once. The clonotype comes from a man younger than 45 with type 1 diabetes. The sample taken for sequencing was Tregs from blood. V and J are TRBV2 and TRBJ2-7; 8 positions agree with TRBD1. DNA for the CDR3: TGTGCCAGTACCTACGACAGGGGATTTTACGAGCAGTACTTC. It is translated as CASTYDRGFYEQYF.